The clone carrying this TCR beta chain was seen only a few times. These data come from a study of cytomegalovirus exposure and HLA in healthy donors. Background on the study: Early released data comprised around 80 million unique TCRs from HLA-typed donors.

This CDR3 contains 13 residues. From germline, CDR1 is SQVTM and CDR2 ANQGSEA. The germline V and J ends were trimmed by 4 bases and 4 bases, with 14 bases remaining between them. Vbeta (60) and Jbeta (13) primers were used in the PCR. TCRdb keeps only in-frame clones here, not all; method: immunoSEQ multiplex PCR. The table shows approximately 150,000 clones, with 70% to 90% occurring only once. The sample taken for sequencing was PBMCs. The chain combines TRBV29-1 with TRBJ2-7, with a weak D call TRBD1 (6 bases). The clonotype was recovered from a girl between 10 and 17 years old in good health and CMV-seropositive. The CDR3 here is CSVATGTPYEQYF. The DNA of the CDR3 is TGCAGCGTTGCAACCGGGACACCATACGAGCAGTACTTC.